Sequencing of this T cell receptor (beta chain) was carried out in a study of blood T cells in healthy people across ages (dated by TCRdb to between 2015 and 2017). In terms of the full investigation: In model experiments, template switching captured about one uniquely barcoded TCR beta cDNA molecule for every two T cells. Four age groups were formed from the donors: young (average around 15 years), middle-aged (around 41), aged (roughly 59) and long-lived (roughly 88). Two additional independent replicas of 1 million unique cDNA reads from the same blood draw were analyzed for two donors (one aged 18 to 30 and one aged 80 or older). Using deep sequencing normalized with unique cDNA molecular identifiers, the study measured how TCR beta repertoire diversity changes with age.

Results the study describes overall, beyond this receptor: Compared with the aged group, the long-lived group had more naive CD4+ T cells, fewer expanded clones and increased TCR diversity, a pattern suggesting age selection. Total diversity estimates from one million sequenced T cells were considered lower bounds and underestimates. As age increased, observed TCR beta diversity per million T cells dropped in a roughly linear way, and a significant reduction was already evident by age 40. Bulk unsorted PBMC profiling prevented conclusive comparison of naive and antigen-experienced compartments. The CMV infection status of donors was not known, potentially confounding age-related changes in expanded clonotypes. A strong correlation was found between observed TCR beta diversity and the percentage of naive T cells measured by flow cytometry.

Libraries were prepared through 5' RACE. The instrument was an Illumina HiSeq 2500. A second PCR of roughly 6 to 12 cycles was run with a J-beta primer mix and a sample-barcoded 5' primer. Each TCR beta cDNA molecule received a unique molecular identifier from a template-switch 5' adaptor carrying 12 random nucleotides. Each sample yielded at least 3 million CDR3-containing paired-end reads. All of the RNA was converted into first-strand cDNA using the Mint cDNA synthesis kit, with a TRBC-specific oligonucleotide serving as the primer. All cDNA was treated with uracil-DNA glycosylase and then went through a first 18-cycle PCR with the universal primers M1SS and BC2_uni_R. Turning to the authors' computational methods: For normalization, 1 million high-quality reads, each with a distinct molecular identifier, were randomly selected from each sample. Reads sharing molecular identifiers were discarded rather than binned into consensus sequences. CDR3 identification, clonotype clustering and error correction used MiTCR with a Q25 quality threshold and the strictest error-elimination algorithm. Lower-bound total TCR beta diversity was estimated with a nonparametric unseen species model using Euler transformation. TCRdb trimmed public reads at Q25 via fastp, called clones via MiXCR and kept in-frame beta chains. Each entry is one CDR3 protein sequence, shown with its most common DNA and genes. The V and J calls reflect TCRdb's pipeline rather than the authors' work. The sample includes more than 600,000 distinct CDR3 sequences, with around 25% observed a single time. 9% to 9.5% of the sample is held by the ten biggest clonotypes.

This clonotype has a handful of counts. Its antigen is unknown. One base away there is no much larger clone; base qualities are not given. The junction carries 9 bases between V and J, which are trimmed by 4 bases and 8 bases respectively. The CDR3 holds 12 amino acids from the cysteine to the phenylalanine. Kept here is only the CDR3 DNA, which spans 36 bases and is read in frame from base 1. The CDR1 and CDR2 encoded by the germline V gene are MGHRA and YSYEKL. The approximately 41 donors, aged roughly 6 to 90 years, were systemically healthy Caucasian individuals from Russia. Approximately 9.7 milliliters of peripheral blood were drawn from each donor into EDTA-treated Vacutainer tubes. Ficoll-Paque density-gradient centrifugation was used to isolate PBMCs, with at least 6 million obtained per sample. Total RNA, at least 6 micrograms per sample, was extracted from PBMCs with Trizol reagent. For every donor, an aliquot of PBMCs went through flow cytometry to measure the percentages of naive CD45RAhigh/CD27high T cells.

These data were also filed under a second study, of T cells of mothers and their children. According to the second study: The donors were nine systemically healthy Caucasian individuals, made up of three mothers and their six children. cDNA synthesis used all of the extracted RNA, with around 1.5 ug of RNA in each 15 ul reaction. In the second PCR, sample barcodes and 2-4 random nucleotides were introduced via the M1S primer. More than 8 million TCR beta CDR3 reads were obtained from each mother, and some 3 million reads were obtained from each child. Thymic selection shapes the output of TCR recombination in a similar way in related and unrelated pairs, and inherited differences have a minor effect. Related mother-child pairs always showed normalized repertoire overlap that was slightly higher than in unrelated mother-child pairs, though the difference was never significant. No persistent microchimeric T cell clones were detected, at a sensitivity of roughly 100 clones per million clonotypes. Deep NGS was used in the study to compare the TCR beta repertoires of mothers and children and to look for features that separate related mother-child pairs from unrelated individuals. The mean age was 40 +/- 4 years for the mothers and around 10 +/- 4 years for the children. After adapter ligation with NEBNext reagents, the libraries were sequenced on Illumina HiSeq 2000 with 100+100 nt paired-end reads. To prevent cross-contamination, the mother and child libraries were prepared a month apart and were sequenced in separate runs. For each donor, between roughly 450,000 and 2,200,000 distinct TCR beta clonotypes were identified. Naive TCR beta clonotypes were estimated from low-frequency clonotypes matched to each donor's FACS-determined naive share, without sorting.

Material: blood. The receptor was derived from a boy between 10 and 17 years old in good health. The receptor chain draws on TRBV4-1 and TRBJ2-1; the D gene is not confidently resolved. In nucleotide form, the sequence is TGCGCCAGCAGCCTAAAGAGCCATGAGCAGTTCTTC. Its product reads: CASSLKSHEQFF.